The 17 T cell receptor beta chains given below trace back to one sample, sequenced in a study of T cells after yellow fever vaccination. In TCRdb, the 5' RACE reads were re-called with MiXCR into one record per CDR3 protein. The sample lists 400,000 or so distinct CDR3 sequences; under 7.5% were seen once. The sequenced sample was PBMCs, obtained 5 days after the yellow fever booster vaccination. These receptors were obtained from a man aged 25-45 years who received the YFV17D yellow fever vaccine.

CDR3 DNA: TGTGCCAGCAGCCCGGAGAGGGCTAGAAACACTGAAGCTTTCTTT. Translated, it gives CASSPERARNTEAFF. The rearrangement joins TRBV5-4 to TRBJ1-1, with no clear D. Trimming cost V 4 bases and J 2 bases, with 15 bases left between them. Germline V gene sequence: CDR1 SGHNT, CDR2 YYREEE (reference sequence). This CDR3 region has 15 residues. Based on the CDR3 plus reference TRBV5-4 and TRBJ1-1, the full variable domain is ETGVTQSPTHLIKTRGQQVTLRCSSQSGHNTVSWYQQALGQGPQFIFQYYREEENGRGNFPPRFSGLQFPNYSSELNVNALELDDSALYLCASSPERARNTEAFFGQGTRLTVV.

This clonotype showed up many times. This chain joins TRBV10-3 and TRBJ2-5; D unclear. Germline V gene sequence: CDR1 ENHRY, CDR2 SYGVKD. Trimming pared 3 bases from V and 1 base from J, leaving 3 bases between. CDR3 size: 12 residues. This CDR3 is CAISEFQETQYF. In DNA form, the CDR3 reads TGTGCCATCAGTGAATTCCAAGAGACCCAGTACTTC.

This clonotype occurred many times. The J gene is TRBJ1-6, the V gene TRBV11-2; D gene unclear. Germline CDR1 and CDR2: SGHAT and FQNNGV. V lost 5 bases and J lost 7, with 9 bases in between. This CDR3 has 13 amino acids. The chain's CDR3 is CASSHEPNSPLHF. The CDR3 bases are TGTGCCAGCAGCCACGAACCGAATTCACCCCTCCACTTT.

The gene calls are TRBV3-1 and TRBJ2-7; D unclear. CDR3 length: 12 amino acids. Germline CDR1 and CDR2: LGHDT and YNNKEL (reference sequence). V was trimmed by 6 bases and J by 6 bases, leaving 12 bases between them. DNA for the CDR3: TGTGCCAGCAGGCTAGAAGATGGCGAGCAGTACTTC. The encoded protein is CASRLEDGEQYF.

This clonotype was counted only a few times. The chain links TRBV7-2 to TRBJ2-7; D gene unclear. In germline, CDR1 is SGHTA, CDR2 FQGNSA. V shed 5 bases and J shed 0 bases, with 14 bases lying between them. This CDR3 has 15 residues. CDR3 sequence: CASSRRATSSYEQYF. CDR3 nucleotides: TGTGCCAGCAGCCGCCGGGCCACGAGCTCCTACGAGCAGTACTTC.

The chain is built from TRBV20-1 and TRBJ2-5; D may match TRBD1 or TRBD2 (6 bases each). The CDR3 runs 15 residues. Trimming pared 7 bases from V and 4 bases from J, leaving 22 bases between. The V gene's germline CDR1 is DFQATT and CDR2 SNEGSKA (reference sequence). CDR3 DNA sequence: TGCAGTGATAGGGGGGTGGGGGGACTTGCAGAGACCCAGTACTTC. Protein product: CSDRGVGGLAETQYF.

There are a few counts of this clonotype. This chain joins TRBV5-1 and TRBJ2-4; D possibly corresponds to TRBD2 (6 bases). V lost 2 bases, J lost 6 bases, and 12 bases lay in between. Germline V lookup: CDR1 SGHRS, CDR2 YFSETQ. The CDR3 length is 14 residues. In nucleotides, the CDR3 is TGCGCCAGCAGCTTACCCCAGGAGGGAAACATTCAGTACTTC. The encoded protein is CASSLPQEGNIQYF. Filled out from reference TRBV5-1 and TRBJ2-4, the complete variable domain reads KAGVTQTPRYLIKTRGQQVTLSCSPISGHRSVSWYQQTPGQGLQFLFEYFSETQRNKGNFPGRFSGRQFSNSRSEMNVSTLELGDSALYLCASSLPQEGNIQYFGAGTRLSVL.

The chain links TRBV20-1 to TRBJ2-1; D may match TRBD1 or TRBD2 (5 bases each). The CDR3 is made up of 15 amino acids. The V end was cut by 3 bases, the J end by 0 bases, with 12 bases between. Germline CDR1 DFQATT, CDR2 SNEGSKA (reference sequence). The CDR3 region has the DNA TGCAGTGCTAGGGGGGTTGGTAGCTCCTACAATGAGCAGTTCTTC. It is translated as CSARGVGSSYNEQFF.

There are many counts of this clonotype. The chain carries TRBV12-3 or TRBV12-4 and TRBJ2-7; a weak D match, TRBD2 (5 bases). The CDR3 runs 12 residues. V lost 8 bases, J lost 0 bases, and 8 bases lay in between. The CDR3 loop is CASQRSSYEQYF. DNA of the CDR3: TGTGCCAGCCAGCGGAGCTCCTACGAGCAGTACTTC.

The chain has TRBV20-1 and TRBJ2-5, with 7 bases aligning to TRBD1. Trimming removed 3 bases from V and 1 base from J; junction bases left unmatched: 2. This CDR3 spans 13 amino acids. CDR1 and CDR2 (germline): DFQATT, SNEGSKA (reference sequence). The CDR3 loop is CSARPGGQETQYF. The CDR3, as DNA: TGCAGTGCTAGGCCAGGGGGCCAAGAGACCCAGTACTTC.

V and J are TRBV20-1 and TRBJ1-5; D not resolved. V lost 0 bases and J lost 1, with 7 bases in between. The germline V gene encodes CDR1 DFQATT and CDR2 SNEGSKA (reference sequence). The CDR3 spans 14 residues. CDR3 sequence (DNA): TGCAGTGCTAGAGATATGCGAAGCAATCAGCCCCAGCATTTT. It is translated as CSARDMRSNQPQHF.

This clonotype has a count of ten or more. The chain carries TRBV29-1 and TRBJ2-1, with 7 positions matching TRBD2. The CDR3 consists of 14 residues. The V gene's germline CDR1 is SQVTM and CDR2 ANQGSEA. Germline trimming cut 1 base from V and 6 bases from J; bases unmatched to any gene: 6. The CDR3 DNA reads TGCAGCGTTGAAGGTGGGAGGGGAGCCAATGAGCAGTTCTTC. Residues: CSVEGGRGANEQFF.

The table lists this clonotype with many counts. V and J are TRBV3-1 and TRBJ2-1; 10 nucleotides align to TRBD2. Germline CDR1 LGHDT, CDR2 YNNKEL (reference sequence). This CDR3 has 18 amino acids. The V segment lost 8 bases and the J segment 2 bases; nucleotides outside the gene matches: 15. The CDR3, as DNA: TGTGCCAGCTCCTCCTTTGCGACTAGCGGGCTGACCTACAATGAGCAGTTCTTC. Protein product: CASSSFATSGLTYNEQFF.

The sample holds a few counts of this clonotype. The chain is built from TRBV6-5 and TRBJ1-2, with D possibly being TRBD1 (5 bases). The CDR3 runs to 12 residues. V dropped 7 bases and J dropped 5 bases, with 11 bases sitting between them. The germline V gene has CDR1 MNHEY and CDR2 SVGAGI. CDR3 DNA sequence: TGTGCCAGCACCACAGGAGGTTATGGCTACACCTTC. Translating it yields CASTTGGYGYTF.

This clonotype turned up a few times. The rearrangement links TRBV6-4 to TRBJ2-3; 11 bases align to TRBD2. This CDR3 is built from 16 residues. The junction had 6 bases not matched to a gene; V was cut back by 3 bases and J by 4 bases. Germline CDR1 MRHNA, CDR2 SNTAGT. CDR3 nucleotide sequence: TGTGCCAGCAGTGAAACTAGCGGGAGTAGCGCAGATACGCAGTATTTT. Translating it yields CASSETSGSSADTQYF.

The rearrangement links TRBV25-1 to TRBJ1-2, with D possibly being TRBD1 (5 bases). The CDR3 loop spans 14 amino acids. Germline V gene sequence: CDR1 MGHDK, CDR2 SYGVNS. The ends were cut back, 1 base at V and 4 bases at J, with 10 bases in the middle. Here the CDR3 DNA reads TGTGCCAGCAGTGAATCGGGGCCTGGCTATGGCTACACCTTC. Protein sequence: CASSESGPGYGYTF.

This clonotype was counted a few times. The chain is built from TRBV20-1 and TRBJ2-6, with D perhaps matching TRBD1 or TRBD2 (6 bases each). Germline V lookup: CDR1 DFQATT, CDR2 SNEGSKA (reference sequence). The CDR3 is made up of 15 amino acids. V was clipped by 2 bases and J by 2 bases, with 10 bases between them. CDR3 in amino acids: CSARRGEAGANVLTF. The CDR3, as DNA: TGCAGTGCTAGAAGGGGGGAGGCTGGGGCCAACGTCCTGACTTTC.